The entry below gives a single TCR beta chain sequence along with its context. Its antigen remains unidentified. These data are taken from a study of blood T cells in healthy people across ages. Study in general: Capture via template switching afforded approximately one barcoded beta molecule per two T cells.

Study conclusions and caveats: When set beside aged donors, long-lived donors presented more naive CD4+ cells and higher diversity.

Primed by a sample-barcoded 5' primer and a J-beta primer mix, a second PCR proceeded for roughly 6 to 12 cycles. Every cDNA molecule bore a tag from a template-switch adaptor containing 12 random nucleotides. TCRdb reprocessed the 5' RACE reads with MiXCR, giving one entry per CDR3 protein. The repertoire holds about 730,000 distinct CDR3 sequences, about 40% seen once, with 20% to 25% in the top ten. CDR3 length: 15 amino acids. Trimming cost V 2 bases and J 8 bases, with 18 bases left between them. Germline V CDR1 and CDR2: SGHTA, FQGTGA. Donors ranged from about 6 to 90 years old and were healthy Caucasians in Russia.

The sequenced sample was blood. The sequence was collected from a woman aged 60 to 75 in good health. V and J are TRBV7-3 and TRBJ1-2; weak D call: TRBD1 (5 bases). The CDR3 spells CASSLAGASADGYTF. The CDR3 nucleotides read TGTGCCAGCAGCTTAGCCGGGGCGTCAGCGGACGGCTACACCTTC. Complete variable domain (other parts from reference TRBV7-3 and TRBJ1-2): GAGVSQTPSNKVTEKGKYVELRCDPISGHTALYWYRQSLGQGPEFLIYFQGTGAADDSGLPNDRFFAVRPEGSVSTLKIQRTERGDSAVYLCASSLAGASADGYTFGSGTRLTVV.